This T cell receptor (beta chain) was sequenced for a study of human T cells and chemical hapten exposure (dated by TCRdb to the early 2020s). For the study in its entirety: For sensitization, 2% DPC in acetone was applied to a 2 cm by 2 cm area of upper inner arm skin. Weekly therapeutic DPC doses were additionally applied to the scalp of patients throughout the approximately 25-week study period. Patch testing was performed on the upper back with Finn chambers containing 0.01% DPC, and the patch tests were scored after 6 days according to International Contact Dermatitis Research Group standards. The patient cohort, mostly female, included alopecia areata with under or over 50% scalp involvement, alopecia totalis and alopecia universalis. Libraries were combined into a pool for sequencing, and differences in TCR yield between samples came mainly from small differences in library volumes within the pool. Peripheral blood TCR repertoire changes were tracked in vivo in alopecia patients during primary and secondary sensitization to the hapten diphenylcyclopropenone (DPC). Blood was sampled from patients pre-sensitization (week 0) and at 2, 6 and about 24 weeks after DPC sensitization. Under 30 alopecia patients gave blood for TCR sequencing at one to four time points (pre-sensitization, 2, 6 and 24 weeks).

This clonotype was seen a few times. What antigen it recognizes has not been identified. Base quality data are lacking; no much larger clone is found one base away. The time point label on this specimen signifies: patch test 1, 2 weeks after DPC sensitization. In light of the paper, this sample's treatment or condition label describes: therapeutic diphenylcyclopropenone sensitization with weekly scalp DPC. Blood at each patch-test visit was drawn before the patch test was applied. Eligible patients were aged 18 to 70, diagnosed with alopecia, deemed suitable for DPC therapy, and excluded if pregnant. Total RNA was extracted from unfractionated whole blood collected in Tempus Blood RNA tubes. Summary of the overall study and its limitations: Significantly more large CDR3 similarity clusters were formed by expanded TCRs than by pre-sensitization or healthy control sets, consistent with antigen-driven responses. DPC sensitization did not change how many TCRs were above 1 in 1000 frequency, and no evidence was found of alterations in global repertoire structure. A positive correlation was found between the number of PT1 expanded TCRs and patch test score, with significance reached at thresholds 8, 16 and 32 but not 4. All patients had alopecia, a presumed autoimmune disease, so their immune response might differ from that of healthy individuals. After repeated subsampling, the strength of the expansion versus patch-test correlation and the threshold at which it became significant changed.

The germline V gene encodes CDR1 MNHNS and CDR2 SASEGT. The CDR3 runs 15 residues from the cysteine to the phenylalanine. Left in the record is the CDR3 DNA by itself, 45 bases read in frame from the first base. Unmatched junction bases come to 6, with V trimmed by 6 bases and J by 0 bases. Library prep was done by RACE. Sequencing was performed on a NextSeq 500. During library preparation, unique molecular identifiers were attached to individual cDNA molecules so that TCRs could be counted quantitatively and reproducibly. From each blood RNA sample, both TCR alpha and TCR beta chains were sequenced. As for the authors' bioinformatics: A median of roughly 99,000 TCRs per sample was observed, with a range of about 20,000 to 690,600. V, J and CDR3 annotation of the TCR reads was performed with the Decombinator software suite. To make PS versus PT1 abundance plots, every sample was subsampled to the same number of TCRs (28,000). TCRs were defined as expanded if absent before sensitization and observed at least eight times at the 2-week time point. Using fastp at Q25 and MiXCR, TCRdb reprocessed the public reads and kept productive beta chains. Rows are unified per CDR3 protein, each entry keeping the most common DNA and genes. TCRdb's processing, not the study's, gives the V and J calls here. Within this sample are about 360,000 distinct CDR3 sequences, with 4.8% of them counted one time only. The ten largest clonotypes hold approximately 2.1% of the sample.

The source is a woman between 45 and 65 years old with alopecia areata. Some clones in this sample may be carry-over from other donors' samples. The starting material was whole blood, obtained in connection with sensitization to the hapten diphenylcyclopropenone (DPC). This chain joins TRBV6-1 to TRBJ2-3, with 7 central nucleotides matching TRBD1. The DNA is TGTGCCAGCAGCCAGGGACAGCGTAGCACAGATACGCAGTATTTT. Its translation is CASSQGQRSTDTQYF.